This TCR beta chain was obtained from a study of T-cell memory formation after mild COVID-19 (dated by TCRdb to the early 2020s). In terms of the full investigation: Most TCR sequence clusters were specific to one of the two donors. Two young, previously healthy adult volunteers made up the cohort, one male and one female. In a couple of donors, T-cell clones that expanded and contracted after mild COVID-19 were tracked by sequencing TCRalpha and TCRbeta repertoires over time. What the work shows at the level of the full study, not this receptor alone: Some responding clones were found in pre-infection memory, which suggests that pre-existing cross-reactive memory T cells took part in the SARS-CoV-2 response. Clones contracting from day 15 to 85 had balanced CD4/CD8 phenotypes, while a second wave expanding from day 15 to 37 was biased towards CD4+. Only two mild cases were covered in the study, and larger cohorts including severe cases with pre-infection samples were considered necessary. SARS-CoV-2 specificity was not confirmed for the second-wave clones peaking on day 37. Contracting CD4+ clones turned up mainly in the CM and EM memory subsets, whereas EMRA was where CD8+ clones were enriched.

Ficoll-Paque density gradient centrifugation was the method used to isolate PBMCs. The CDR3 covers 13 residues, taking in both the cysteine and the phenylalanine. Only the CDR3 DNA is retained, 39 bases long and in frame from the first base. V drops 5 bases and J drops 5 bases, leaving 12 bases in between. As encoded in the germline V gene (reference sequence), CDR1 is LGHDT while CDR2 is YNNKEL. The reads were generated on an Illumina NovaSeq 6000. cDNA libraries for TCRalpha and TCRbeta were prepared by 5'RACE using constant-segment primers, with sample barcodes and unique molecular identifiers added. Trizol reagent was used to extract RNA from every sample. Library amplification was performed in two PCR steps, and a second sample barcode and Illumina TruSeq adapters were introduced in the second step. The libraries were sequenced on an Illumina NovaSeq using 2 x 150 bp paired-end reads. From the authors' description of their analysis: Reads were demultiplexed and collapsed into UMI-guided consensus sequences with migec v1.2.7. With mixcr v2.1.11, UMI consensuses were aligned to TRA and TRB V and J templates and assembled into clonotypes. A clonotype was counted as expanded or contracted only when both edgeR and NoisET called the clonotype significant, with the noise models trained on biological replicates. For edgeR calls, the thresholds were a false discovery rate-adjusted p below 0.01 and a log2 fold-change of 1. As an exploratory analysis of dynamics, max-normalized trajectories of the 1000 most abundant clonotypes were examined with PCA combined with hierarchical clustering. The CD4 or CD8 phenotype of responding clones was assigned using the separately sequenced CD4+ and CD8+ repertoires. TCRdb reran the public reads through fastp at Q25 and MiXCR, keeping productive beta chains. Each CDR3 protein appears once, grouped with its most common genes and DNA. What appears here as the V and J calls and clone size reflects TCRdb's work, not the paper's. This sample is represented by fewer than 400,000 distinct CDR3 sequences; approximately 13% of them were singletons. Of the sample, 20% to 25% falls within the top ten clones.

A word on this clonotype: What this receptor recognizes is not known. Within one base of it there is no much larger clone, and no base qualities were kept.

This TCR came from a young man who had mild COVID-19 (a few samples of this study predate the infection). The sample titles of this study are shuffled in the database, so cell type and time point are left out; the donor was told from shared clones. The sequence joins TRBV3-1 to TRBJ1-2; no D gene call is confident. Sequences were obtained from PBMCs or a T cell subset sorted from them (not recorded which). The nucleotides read TGTGCCAGCAGCACCGCCGCCTCGTATGGCTACACCTTC. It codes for CASSTAASYGYTF.